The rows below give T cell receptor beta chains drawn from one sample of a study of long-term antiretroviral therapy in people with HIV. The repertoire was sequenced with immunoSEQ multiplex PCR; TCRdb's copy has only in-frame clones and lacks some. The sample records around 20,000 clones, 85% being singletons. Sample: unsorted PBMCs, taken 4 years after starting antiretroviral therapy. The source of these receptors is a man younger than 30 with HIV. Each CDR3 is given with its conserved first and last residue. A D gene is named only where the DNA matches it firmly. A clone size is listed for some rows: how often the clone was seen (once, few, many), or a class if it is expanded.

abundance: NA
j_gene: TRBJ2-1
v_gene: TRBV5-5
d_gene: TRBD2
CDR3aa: CASSSISGGRSEQFF
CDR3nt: TGTGCCAGCAGCTCGATTAGCGGGGGGCGGAGTGAGCAGTTCTTC

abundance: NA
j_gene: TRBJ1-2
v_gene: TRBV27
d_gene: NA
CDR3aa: CASSPAFGRTLSRYTF
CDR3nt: TGTGCCAGCAGTCCGGCGTTTGGTCGGACGCTTAGTCGCTACACCTTC

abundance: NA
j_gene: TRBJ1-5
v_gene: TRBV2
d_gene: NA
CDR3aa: CASSRGRGTLGQPQHF
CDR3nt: TGTGCCAGCAGTAGGGGAAGAGGTACTTTGGGTCAGCCCCAGCATTTT

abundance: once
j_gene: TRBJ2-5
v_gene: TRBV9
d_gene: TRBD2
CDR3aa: CASSYGGAGGETQYF
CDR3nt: TGTGCCAGCAGCTACGGGGGGGCCGGGGGAGAGACCCAGTACTTC

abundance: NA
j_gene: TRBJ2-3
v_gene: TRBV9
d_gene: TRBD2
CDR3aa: CASSVARTSGGRTDTQYF
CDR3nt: TGTGCCAGCAGCGTAGCTCGGACTAGCGGGGGACGCACAGATACGCAGTATTTT

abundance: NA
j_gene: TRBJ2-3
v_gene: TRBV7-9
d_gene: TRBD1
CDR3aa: CASSLVRGTANSTDTQYF
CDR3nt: TGTGCCAGCAGCTTAGTAAGGGGGACAGCTAATAGCACAGATACGCAGTATTTT

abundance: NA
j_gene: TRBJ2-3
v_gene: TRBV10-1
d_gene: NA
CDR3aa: CASSLARGLDTQYF
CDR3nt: TGCGCCAGCAGTCTCGCGAGGGGTTTAGATACGCAGTATTTT

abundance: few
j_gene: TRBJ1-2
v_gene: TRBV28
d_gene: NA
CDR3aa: CASSLVGGGGYTF
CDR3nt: TGTGCCAGCAGTTTAGTCGGCGGCGGAGGCTACACCTTC

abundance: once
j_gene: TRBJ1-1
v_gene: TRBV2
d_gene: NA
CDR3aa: CASSEAGVGAFF
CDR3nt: TGTGCCAGCAGTGAAGCGGGAGTGGGTGCTTTCTTT

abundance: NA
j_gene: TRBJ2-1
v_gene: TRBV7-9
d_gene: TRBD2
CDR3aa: CASTTGTSLHNEQFF
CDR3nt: TGTGCCAGCACCACCGGGACTAGTCTACACAATGAGCAGTTCTTC

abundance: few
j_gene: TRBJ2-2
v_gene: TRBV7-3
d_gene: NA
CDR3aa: CASSFAGTGELFF
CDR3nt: TGTGCCAGCAGCTTTGCCGGGACCGGGGAGCTGTTTTTT